Presented here are 25 T cell receptor beta chains from one specimen sequenced in a study of T-cell reconstitution after alpha-beta-depleted transplantation in children. Unique molecular identifiers were built into the TCRbeta library. TCRdb redid the calling of the PCR reads with MiXCR, one entry per CDR3 protein. The sample carries approximately 520,000 distinct CDR3 sequences, around a third recorded once. The sequencing used PBMCs from the stem cell graft donor, collected from the stem cell graft. These receptor sequences come from a human donor who donated a stem cell graft to a child with aplastic anemia.

The chain uses TRBV7-9 and TRBJ1-4, with D unresolved. V shed 2 bases and J shed 0 bases, with 13 bases lying between them. The CDR3 consists of 17 residues. CDR1 SEHNR and CDR2 FQNEAQ come from the germline V gene (reference sequence). CDR3 nucleotide sequence: TGTGCCAGCAGCTTATTGGCAGGATCTACAACTAATGAAAAACTGTTTTTT. This sequence encodes CASSLLAGSTTNEKLFF.

This chain connects TRBV6-2 or TRBV6-3 to TRBJ2-7, with a tentative D call TRBD1 (5 bases). V shed 2 bases and J shed 2 bases, with 10 bases lying between them. CDR1 is MNHEY, CDR2 SVGEGT, per germline. CDR3 length equals 14 residues. CDR3 protein: CASSYAGSAYEQYV. The CDR3 DNA reads as TGTGCCAGCAGTTACGCAGGGTCGGCCTACGAGCAGTACGTC.

This clonotype has more than one count but fewer than ten. J is TRBJ1-1 and V is TRBV11-2; no reliable D call. The CDR3 is made up of 11 amino acids. From germline, CDR1 is SGHAT and CDR2 FQNNGV. Trimming stripped 6 bases from V and 6 bases from J, with 8 bases between. The CDR3 nucleotides are TGTGCCAGCAGTAATCCCTCTGAAGCTTTCTTT. Its protein product is CASSNPSEAFF.

This clonotype appeared a few times. The chain employs TRBV20-1 and TRBJ2-2; D remains ambiguous. V lost 0 bases and J 5 bases, leaving 7 bases between the germline ends. The CDR3 has 13 residues. The germline V gene has CDR1 DFQATT and CDR2 SNEGSKA (reference sequence). In nucleotides, the CDR3 is TGCAGTGCTAGAGATGTCCAAACCGGGGAGCTGTTTTTT. This translates into CSARDVQTGELFF.

V and J are TRBV7-2 and TRBJ1-1, with a possible D match to TRBD1 (5 bases). CDR3 length equals 14 residues. Trimming pared 6 bases from V and 1 base from J, leaving 12 bases between. Germline V gene lookup returns CDR1 SGHTA and CDR2 FQGNSA. The CDR3 protein is CASSTRVRNTEAFF. The CDR3 bases are TGTGCCAGCAGTACCAGGGTAAGGAACACTGAAGCTTTCTTT.

The sample holds a few counts of this clonotype. The genes are TRBV12-3 or TRBV12-4 and TRBJ1-2, with TRBD1 identical over 8 bases. J gave up 0 bases and V 5 bases, and 8 bases lay outside the gene matches. The length of the CDR3 is 16 residues. The CDR3 sequence is CASSPGGGLANYGYTF. The DNA for the CDR3 is TGTGCCAGCAGTCCAGGGGGCGGACTTGCTAACTATGGCTACACCTTC.

The chain is built from TRBV6-1 and TRBJ1-1; no definite D call. Germline loops: CDR1 MNHNS, CDR2 SASEGT. The CDR3 sequence is 13 residues long. Trimming stripped 6 bases from V and 6 bases from J, with 14 bases between. CDR3 coding DNA: TGTGCCAGCAGCTCCGGGCCGAGGGCTGAAGCTTTCTTT. This sequence encodes CASSSGPRAEAFF.

This clonotype was seen more than once but under ten times. The V gene is TRBV10-3, the J gene TRBJ1-5, with D maybe TRBD1 (5 bases). The CDR3 consists of 15 residues. The germline V and J ends were trimmed by 0 bases and 4 bases, with 10 bases remaining between them. Germline V gene data show CDR1 as ENHRY and CDR2 as SYGVKD. Here the CDR3 DNA reads TGTGCCATCAGTGAGTCGATGGGGCAAAATCAGCCCCAGCATTTT. It codes for CAISESMGQNQPQHF.

This chain joins TRBV6-1 and TRBJ1-1; D remains unclear. The V end lost 7 bases, the J end lost 0 bases, and 18 bases lay between the germline ends. The CDR3 has 16 amino acids. Germline-derived CDR1 and CDR2 are MNHNS and SASEGT. DNA for the CDR3: TGTGCCAGCACCCCGAGGAACAACCTCCTGAACACTGAAGCTTTCTTT. It is translated as CASTPRNNLLNTEAFF.

This clonotype has a handful of counts. V and J are TRBV20-1 and TRBJ1-2; D is unclear. Germline V gene data show CDR1 as DFQATT and CDR2 as SNEGSKA (reference sequence). V was cut by 3 bases and J by 2 bases, with 13 bases left in between. The CDR3 sequence is 14 residues long. The CDR3 coding sequence is TGCAGTGCTAGTCTAGGTGGCAGCAACTATGGCTACACCTTC. This codes for CSASLGGSNYGYTF.

This chain joins TRBV12-3 or TRBV12-4 and TRBJ2-7; D not resolved. The CDR3 consists of 14 residues. V gave up 5 bases and J gave up 5 bases, with 16 bases separating them. The CDR3 sequence: CASSAGYAPDEQYF. In DNA form, the CDR3 reads TGTGCCAGCAGTGCCGGGTATGCCCCAGACGAGCAGTACTTC.

This chain uses TRBV19 with TRBJ2-3; tentative D call: TRBD1 (6 bases). This CDR3 is 14 amino acids long. V was shortened by 4 bases and J by 2 bases, with 10 bases between the two germline ends. Looked up from germline, CDR1 is LNHDA and CDR2 is SQIVND (reference sequence). CDR3: CASSTGVDTDTQYF. The CDR3 nucleotides read TGTGCCAGTAGTACAGGGGTAGACACAGATACGCAGTATTTT.

This clonotype was seen a handful of times. The chain links TRBV5-6 to TRBJ1-3, with D possibly being TRBD1 (6 bases). The CDR3 totals 19 residues. The V gene's germline CDR1 is SGHDT and CDR2 YYEEEE. V was pared by 4 bases and J by 0 bases, with 23 bases between. CDR3 nucleotides: TGTGCCAGCAGCCCAACGGCTTGGCAGGGGCTTCCCTCTGGAAACACCATATATTTT. This gives the protein CASSPTAWQGLPSGNTIYF.

The chain is built from TRBV3-1 and TRBJ1-1, with D hard to call. The CDR3 length is 14 residues. The V end lost 0 bases, the J end lost 4 bases, and 9 bases lay between the germline ends. Germline CDR1 LGHDT, CDR2 YNNKEL (reference sequence). The CDR3 DNA follows: TGTGCCAGCAGCCAAGATGGGAGGGCCACTGAAGCTTTCTTT. The encoded protein is CASSQDGRATEAFF.

The J gene is TRBJ1-1, the V gene TRBV3-1; no firm D call. The CDR3 is made up of 14 amino acids. CDR1 is LGHDT and CDR2 is YNNKEL in the germline V gene (reference sequence). V was clipped by 0 bases and J by 4 bases, with 9 bases between them. CDR3 loop: CASSQDLGSTEAFF. The CDR3 nucleotides are TGTGCCAGCAGCCAAGATTTAGGGTCCACTGAAGCTTTCTTT.

This chain links TRBV9 with TRBJ2-1, with 12 bases matching TRBD2. This CDR3 has 21 residues. Germline CDR1 and CDR2: SGDLS and YYNGEE. V dropped 2 bases and J dropped 0; count of bases not matched to a gene: 15. The CDR3: CASSVNHSPLAGGTSYNEQFF. DNA for the CDR3: TGTGCCAGCAGCGTTAATCACAGTCCACTAGCGGGAGGTACCTCCTACAATGAGCAGTTCTTC.

This clonotype was recorded a few times. As DNA, the CDR3 is TGTGCCAGCAGTGACAGAGCTGAACAAGAGACCCAGTACTTC. Protein sequence: CASSDRAEQETQYF. The J gene is TRBJ2-5, the V gene TRBV2; D is undetermined. The V end lost 3 bases, the J end lost 2 bases, and 10 bases lay between the germline ends. Germline V CDR1 and CDR2: SNHLY, FYNNEI. CDR3 length equals 14 residues.

This clonotype came up a few times. The rearrangement uses TRBV5-1 and TRBJ2-3; 9 bases agree with TRBD1. The CDR3 runs 15 residues. J was trimmed by 1 base and V by 6 bases; bases with no gene match: 6. Germline V gives CDR1 SGHRS, CDR2 YFSETQ. In nucleotides, the CDR3 is TGCGCCAGCACCAAGGACAGGGGAGGCACAGATACGCAGTATTTT. Its translation: CASTKDRGGTDTQYF.

This clonotype was seen only a few times. The chain couples TRBV7-6 to TRBJ2-1; TRBD2 aligns across 9 bases. The CDR3 runs to 16 residues. Germline V gene sequence: CDR1 SGHVS, CDR2 FNYEAQ. Unmatched junction bases numbered 14, after V lost 4 bases and J lost 10 bases. Written as DNA, the CDR3 is TGTGCCAGCAGCTATAACGGATTAGCGGGAGTTCGGGAGCAGTTCTTC. It is translated as CASSYNGLAGVREQFF.

The V call is TRBV29-1, the J call TRBJ2-3, with 9 bases fitting TRBD1. Unmatched junction bases numbered 8, after V lost 4 bases and J lost 3 bases. The CDR3 runs to 15 residues. CDR1 and CDR2 from the germline V gene are SQVTM and ANQGSEA. The CDR3 sequence is CSVVPGQGETDTQYF. For the CDR3, the DNA is TGCAGCGTTGTCCCGGGACAGGGAGAAACAGATACGCAGTATTTT.

This chain connects TRBV7-8 to TRBJ2-5; 10 nucleotides agree with TRBD2. After removal of 5 bases from V and 5 bases from J, the junction contained 14 bases not matched to a gene. The CDR3 sequence is 17 residues long. Germline V gene lookup returns CDR1 SGHVS and CDR2 FQNEAQ. The CDR3 nucleotides are TGTGCCAGCAGCCCCCCGGATAGAGCGGGAGGGCGGGAGACCCAGTACTTC. As protein: CASSPPDRAGGRETQYF.

The rearrangement joins TRBV7-9 to TRBJ2-5, with 8 bases lining up with TRBD2. In germline, CDR1 is SEHNR, CDR2 FQNEAQ (reference sequence). V shed 1 base, J shed 1 base, and the junction held 5 bases outside the gene matches. CDR3 length: 16 amino acids. CDR3 sequence reads: CASSLVQLAAQETQYF. The CDR3 DNA follows: TGTGCCAGCAGCTTAGTCCAACTAGCGGCCCAAGAGACCCAGTACTTC.

The CDR3 DNA sequence: TGCAGTGCTAGTCCCAGGGGACAGGGGAAGACAGATACGCAGTATTTT. Protein sequence: CSASPRGQGKTDTQYF. The chain is built from TRBV20-1 and TRBJ2-3, with 10 positions matching TRBD1. The V segment lost 3 bases and the J segment 3 bases; nucleotides outside the gene matches: 9. The CDR3 spans 16 residues. From germline, CDR1 is DFQATT and CDR2 SNEGSKA (reference sequence).

The chain joins TRBV12-3 or TRBV12-4 to TRBJ2-7, with TRBD1 matching 9 bases. With 6 bases clipped from V and 0 bases from J, the junction kept 21 bases outside the gene matches. This CDR3 has 20 residues. For the CDR3, the DNA is TGTGCCAGCAGGGAGACCGGATTGCTTTTCGGGACAGGGTTCTCCTACGAGCAGTACGTC. Encoded protein: CASRETGLLFGTGFSYEQYV.

This chain connects TRBV20-1 to TRBJ1-2; 7 bases line up with TRBD1. The CDR3 totals 16 residues. V lost 0 bases, J lost 2 bases, and 9 bases stayed unmatched. CDR1 and CDR2 (germline): DFQATT, SNEGSKA (reference sequence). CDR3 residues: CSARDSNGTVNYGYTF. As DNA, the CDR3 is TGCAGTGCTAGAGATTCGAATGGGACAGTAAACTATGGCTACACCTTC.